This T cell receptor beta chain stems from a study of cytomegalovirus exposure and HLA in healthy donors. This PCR relied on a set of 60 Vbeta primers and 13 Jbeta primers. In the original workflow: An analysis that came later counted 70 million to 100 million unique TCR beta chains, around 10 million shared. Data came from immunoSEQ multiplex PCR; TCRdb stores just in-frame clones and leaves some out. V and J calls and clone size are as listed in that table; D and trimming were resolved from the DNA. The table has around 88,000 clones, roughly 80% seen once; the top ten hold less than 9.5%. Study-level findings and limits: Many donors shared some public TCRs, even though most TCR sequences were rare. A previous analysis found most TCR beta V segments productive roughly 87% or roughly 30% of the time. Investigators reported around 150 TCR beta chains as tied to cytomegalovirus.

The germline V and J ends were trimmed by 4 bases and 0 bases, with 20 bases remaining between them. This CDR3 is built from 18 residues. Germline values: CDR1 SGHDT, CDR2 YYEEEE. On this clone itself: The antigen remains unidentified.

The receptor's source is a man over 45 in good health and CMV-seropositive. The sequenced sample was PBMCs. The rearrangement joins TRBV5-6 to TRBJ2-1; maybe TRBD2 (5 bases). The CDR3 region is CASSRVDLASSSYNEQFF. In DNA form, the CDR3 reads TGTGCCAGCAGCCGAGTGGACTTAGCGTCTAGCTCCTACAATGAGCAGTTCTTC. Full variable domain (remainder filled in from reference TRBV5-6 and TRBJ2-1): DAGVTQSPTHLIKTRGQQVTLRCSPKSGHDTVSWYQQALGQGPQFIFQYYEEEERQRGNFPDRFSGHQFPNYSSELNVNALLLGDSALYLCASSRVDLASSSYNEQFFGPGTRLTVL.